A selection of T cell receptor beta chains follows, all from one sample in a study of T-cell memory formation after mild COVID-19. TCRdb re-analysed the 5' RACE reads in MiXCR, keeping a single row per CDR3 protein. The sample holds 400,000 to 500,000 distinct CDR3 sequences, 20% seen once. Sequences were obtained from PBMCs or a T cell subset sorted from them (not recorded which). The receptors were sampled from an adult woman who had mild COVID-19 (a few samples of this study predate the infection). Cell type and time point are not known. The CDR3 runs from the conserved cysteine through the conserved F or W. D genes are given only for firm matches.

d_call j_call v_call cdr3_aa
TRBD1 TRBJ1-2 TRBV12-3/TRBV12-4 CASSRDSLDGYTF
TRBD2 TRBJ2-7 TRBV12-3/TRBV12-4 CASMTGGPIYEQYF
- TRBJ2-3 TRBV9 CASSVVLSTDTQYF
TRBD2 TRBJ2-7 TRBV12-3/TRBV12-4 CASSFGLSGFPYEQYF
TRBD1 TRBJ2-1 TRBV11-1 CASSLSPTGVNEQFF
TRBD1 TRBJ1-6 TRBV5-1 CASSFGTGASPLHF
- TRBJ2-7 TRBV4-1 CASSRGSGDEQYF
- TRBJ1-5 TRBV7-9 CASSHDWGSNQPQHF
TRBD1 TRBJ1-4 TRBV5-1 CASSRTTGLEEKLFF
- TRBJ2-7 TRBV6-5 CASSFTVGGSYEQYF
TRBD2 TRBJ2-5 TRBV11-2 CASTLLAGAEETQYF
TRBD1 TRBJ1-1 TRBV5-6 CASSYGQESVVPSNTEAFF
- TRBJ2-7 TRBV4-1 CASSGPSSYEQYF
TRBD2 TRBJ2-7 TRBV6-2/TRBV6-3 CASSYLLAGGSYEQYF